This paragraph reports one TCR beta chain. As yet, its antigen is unknown. The germline V and J ends were trimmed by 5 bases and 0 bases, with 8 bases remaining between them. This CDR3 region has 13 residues. The germline V gene has CDR1 SGHRS and CDR2 YFSETQ. The data originate from a study of T cell responses to AZD1222 COVID-19 vaccine. Measured with immunoSEQ multiplex PCR; TCRdb has only the in-frame clones, and not every one. The table includes around 130,000 clones, 80% to 90% detected once. Study-wide results and limits: Spike regions recognized by vaccine-associated CD4 TCRs spanned the protein, led by 160-218 and 743-854.

The sequencing used peripheral blood, collected on day 0 of AZD1222 vaccination. The chain recombines TRBV5-1 with TRBJ1-1; D is undetermined. This receptor was taken from an adult in good health. CDR3 nucleotide sequence: TGCGCCAGCAGGGAGGGAGTGAACACTGAAGCTTTCTTT. This codes for CASREGVNTEAFF.